This TCR beta chain is from a study of T cell responses to AZD1222 COVID-19 vaccine. Only in-frame clones appear in the TCRdb table, and some are missing; sequencing was by immunoSEQ multiplex PCR. Seen here are tens of thousands of clones, over 80% observed once, and the top ten hold less than 3.5%. Germline CDR1 SGHTA, CDR2 FQGNSA. The CDR3 loop spans 15 amino acids. J gave up 7 bases and V 7 bases, and 11 bases lay outside the gene matches. The clonotype comes from an adult who received the AZD1222 COVID-19 vaccine. This chain connects TRBV7-2 to TRBJ2-1; 9 bases align to TRBD2. This specimen was peripheral blood, taken 28 days after the second AZD1222 dose. The CDR3 protein is CASTLPGTSRNEQFF. The CDR3 nucleotides read TGTGCCAGCACCCTCCCCGGGACTAGCCGAAATGAGCAGTTCTTC.